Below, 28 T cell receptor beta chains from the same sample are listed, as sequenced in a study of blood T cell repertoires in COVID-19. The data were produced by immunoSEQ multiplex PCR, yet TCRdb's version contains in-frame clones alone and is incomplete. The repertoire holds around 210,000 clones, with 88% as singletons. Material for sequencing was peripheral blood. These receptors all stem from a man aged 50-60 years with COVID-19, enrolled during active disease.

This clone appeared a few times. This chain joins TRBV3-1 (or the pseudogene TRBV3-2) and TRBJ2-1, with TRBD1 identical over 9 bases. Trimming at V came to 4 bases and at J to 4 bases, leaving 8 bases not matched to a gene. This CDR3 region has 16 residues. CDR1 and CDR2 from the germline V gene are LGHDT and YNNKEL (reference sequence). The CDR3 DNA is TGTGCCAGCAGCCTAGCTACAGGGGGCGCTTACAATGAGCAGTTCTTC. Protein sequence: CASSLATGGAYNEQFF.

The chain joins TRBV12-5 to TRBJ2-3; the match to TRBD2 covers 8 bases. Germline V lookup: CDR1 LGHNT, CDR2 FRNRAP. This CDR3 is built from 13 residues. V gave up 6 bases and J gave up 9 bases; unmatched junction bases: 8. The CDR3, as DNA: TGTGCTAGTGGCGATGGACTAGCAGGCACGCAGTATTTT. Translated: CASGDGLAGTQYF. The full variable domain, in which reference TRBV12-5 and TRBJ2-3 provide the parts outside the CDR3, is DARVTQTPRHKVTEMGQEVTMRCQPILGHNTVFWYRQTMMQGLELLAYFRNRAPLDDSGMPKDRFSAEMPDATLATLKIQPSEPRDSAVYFCASGDGLAGTQYFGPGTRLTVL.

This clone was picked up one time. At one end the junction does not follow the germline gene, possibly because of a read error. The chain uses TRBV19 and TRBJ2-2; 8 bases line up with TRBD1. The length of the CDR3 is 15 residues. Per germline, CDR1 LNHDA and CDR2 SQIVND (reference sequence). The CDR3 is CASRIDRGPTGELFF. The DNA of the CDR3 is TGTGCCAGTAGGATAGACAGGGGTCCAACCGGGGAGCTGTTTTTT. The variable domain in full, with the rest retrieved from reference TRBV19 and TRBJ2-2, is DGGITQSPKYLFRKEGQNVTLSCEQNLNHDAMYWYRQDPGQGLRLIYYSQIVNDFQKGDIAEGYSVSREKKESFPLTVTSAQKNPTAFYLCASRIDRGPTGELFFGEGSRLTVL.

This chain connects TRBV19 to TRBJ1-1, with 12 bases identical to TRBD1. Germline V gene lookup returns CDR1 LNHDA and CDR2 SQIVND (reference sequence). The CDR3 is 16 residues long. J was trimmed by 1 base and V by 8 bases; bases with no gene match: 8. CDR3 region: CASSPGQGAGNTEAFF. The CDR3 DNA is TGTGCCAGTTCCCCGGGACAGGGGGCTGGGAACACTGAAGCTTTCTTT. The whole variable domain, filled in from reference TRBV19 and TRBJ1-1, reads DGGITQSPKYLFRKEGQNVTLSCEQNLNHDAMYWYRQDPGQGLRLIYYSQIVNDFQKGDIAEGYSVSREKKESFPLTVTSAQKNPTAFYLCASSPGQGAGNTEAFFGQGTRLTVV.

CDR3 region: CASSLLPSGNTIYF. The CDR3 bases are TGTGCCAGCAGCTTGCTACCCTCTGGAAACACCATATATTTT. The chain recombines TRBV5-8 with TRBJ1-3; D is unresolved. CDR1 is SGHTS and CDR2 is YDEGEE in the germline V gene. Between the trimmed V and J ends, which lost 1 base and 0 bases, there was a span of 5 bases. CDR3 length: 14 amino acids.

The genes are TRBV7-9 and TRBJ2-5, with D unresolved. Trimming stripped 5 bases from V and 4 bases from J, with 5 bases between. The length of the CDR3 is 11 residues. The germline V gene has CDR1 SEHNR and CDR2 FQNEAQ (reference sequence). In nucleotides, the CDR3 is TGTGCCAGCAGCCCCGGAGAGACCCAGTACTTC. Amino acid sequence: CASSPGETQYF.

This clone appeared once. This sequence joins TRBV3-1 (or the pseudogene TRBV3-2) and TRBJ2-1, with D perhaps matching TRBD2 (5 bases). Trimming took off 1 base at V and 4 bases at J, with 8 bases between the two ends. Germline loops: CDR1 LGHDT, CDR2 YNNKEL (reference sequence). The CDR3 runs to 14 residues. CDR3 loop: CASSQARTYNEQFF. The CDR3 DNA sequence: TGTGCCAGCAGCCAAGCCAGGACTTACAATGAGCAGTTCTTC.

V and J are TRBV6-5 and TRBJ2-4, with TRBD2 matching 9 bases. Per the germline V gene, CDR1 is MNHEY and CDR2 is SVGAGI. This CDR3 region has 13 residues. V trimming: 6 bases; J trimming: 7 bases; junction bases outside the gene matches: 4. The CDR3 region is CASRAGGGNIQYF. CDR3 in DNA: TGTGCCAGCAGAGCGGGAGGAGGTAACATTCAGTACTTC.

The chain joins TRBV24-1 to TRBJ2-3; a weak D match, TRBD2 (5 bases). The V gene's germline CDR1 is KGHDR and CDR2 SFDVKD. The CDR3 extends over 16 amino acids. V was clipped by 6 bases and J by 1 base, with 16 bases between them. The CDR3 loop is CATSSGSYSRTDTQYF. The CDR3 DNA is TGTGCCACCAGTAGCGGAAGTTACTCCCGCACAGATACGCAGTATTTT.

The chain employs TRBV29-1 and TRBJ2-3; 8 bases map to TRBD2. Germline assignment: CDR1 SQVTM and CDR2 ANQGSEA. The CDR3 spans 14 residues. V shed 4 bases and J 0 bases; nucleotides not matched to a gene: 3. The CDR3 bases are TGCAGCGTTGCCGGCGGGGGGAGCACAGATACGCAGTATTTT. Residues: CSVAGGGSTDTQYF.

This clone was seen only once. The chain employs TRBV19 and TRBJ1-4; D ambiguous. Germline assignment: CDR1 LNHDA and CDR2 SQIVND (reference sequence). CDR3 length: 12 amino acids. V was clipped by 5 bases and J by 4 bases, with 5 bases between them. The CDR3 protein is CASSFYNEKLFF. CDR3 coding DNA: TGTGCCAGTAGTTTTTATAATGAAAAACTGTTTTTT.

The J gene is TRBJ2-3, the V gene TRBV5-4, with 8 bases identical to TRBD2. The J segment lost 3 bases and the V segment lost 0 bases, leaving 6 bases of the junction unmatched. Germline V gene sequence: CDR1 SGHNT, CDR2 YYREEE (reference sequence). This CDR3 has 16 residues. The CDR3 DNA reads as TGTGCCAGCAGCTTGGACGGGGGGGTATCGACAGATACGCAGTATTTT. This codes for CASSLDGGVSTDTQYF.

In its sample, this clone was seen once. The CDR3 protein is CASSHYEQYF. CDR3 bases: TGTGCCAGCAGCCACTACGAGCAGTACTTC. The V and J genes are TRBV11-2 and TRBJ2-7, with no clear D. This CDR3 region has 10 residues. Germline loops: CDR1 SGHAT, CDR2 FQNNGV. Trimming left V 5 bases short and J 3 bases short, with 2 bases between.

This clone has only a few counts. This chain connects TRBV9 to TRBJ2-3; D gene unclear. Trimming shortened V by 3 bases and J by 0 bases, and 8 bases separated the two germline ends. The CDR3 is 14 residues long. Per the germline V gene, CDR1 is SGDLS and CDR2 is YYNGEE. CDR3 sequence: CASSGPVSTDTQYF. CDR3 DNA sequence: TGTGCCAGCAGCGGGCCCGTTAGCACAGATACGCAGTATTTT.

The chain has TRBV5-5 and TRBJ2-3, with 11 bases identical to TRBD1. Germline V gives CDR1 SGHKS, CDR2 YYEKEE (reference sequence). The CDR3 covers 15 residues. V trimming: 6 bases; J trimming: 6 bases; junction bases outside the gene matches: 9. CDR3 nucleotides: TGTGCCAGCATCATCGGACAGGGGGCTCCTGATACGCAGTATTTT. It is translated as CASIIGQGAPDTQYF.

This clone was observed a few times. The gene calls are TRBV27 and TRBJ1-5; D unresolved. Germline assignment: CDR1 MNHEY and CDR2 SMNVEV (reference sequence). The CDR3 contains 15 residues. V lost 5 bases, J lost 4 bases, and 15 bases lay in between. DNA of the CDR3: TGTGCCAGCAGTCCCACGAGCGCGGGAAATCAGCCCCAGCATTTT. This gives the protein CASSPTSAGNQPQHF.

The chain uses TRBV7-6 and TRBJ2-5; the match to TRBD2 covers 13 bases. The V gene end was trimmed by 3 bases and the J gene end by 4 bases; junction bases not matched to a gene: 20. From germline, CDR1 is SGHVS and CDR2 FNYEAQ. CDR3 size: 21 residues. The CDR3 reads CASSFNAWANGLAGVGETQYF. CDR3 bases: TGTGCCAGCAGCTTTAATGCTTGGGCGAACGGACTAGCGGGAGTTGGAGAGACCCAGTACTTC.

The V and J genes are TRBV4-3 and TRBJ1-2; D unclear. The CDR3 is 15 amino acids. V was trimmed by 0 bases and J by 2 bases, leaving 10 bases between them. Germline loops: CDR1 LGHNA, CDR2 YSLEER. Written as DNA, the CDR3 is TGCGCCAGCAGCCAAGAAAGCAGGTTAAACTATGGCTACACCTTC. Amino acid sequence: CASSQESRLNYGYTF.

The CDR3 loop reads CATSDTQGDYGYTF. The CDR3 nucleotides read TGTGCCACCAGTGACACACAGGGTGACTATGGCTACACCTTC. The chain has TRBV24-1 and TRBJ1-2; TRBD1 might be the D (6 bases). Germline V gives CDR1 KGHDR, CDR2 SFDVKD. V was clipped by 4 bases and J by 3 bases, with 11 bases between them. The CDR3 is 14 amino acids.

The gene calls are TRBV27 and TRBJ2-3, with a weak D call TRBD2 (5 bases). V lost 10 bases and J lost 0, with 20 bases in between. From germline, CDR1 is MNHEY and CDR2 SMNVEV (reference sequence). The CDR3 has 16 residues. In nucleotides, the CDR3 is TGTGCCACCTCCCCCTGGACTGACTCTAGCACAGATACGCAGTATTTT. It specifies CATSPWTDSSTDTQYF.

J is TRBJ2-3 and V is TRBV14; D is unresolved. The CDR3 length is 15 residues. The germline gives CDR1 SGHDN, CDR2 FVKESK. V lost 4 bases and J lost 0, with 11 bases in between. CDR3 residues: CASSPQLGSTDTQYF. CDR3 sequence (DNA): TGTGCCAGCAGCCCTCAGCTGGGCAGCACAGATACGCAGTATTTT.

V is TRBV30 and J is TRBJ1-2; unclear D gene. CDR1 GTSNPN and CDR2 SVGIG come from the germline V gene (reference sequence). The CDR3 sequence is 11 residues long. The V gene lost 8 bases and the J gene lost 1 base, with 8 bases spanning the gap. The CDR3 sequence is CAGLVNYGYTF. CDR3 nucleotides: TGTGCCGGCCTGGTTAACTATGGCTACACCTTC.

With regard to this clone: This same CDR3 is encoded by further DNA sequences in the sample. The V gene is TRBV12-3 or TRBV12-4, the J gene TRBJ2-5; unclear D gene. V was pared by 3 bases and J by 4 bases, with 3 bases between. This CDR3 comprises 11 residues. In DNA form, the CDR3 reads TGTGCCAGCAGTTTCGGAGAGACCCAGTACTTC. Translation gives CASSFGETQYF.

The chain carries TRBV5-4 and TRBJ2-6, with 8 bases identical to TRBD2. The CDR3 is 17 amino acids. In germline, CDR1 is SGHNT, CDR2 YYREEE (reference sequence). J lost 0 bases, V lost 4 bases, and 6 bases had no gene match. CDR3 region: CASSTGGQYSGANVLTF. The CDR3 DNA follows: TGTGCCAGCAGCACGGGGGGGCAGTACTCTGGGGCCAACGTCCTGACTTTC.

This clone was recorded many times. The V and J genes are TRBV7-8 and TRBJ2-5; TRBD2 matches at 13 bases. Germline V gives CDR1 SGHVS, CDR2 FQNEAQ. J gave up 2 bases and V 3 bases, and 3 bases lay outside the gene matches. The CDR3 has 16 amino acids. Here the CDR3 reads CASSLQTSGGQETQYF. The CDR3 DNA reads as TGTGCCAGCAGCTTGCAGACTAGCGGGGGGCAAGAGACCCAGTACTTC.

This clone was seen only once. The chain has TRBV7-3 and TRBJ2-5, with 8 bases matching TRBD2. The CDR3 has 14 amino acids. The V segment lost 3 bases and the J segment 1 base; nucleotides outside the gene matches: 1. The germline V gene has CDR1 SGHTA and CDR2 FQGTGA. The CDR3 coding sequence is TGTGCCAGCAGCTTCAGCGGGGGCCAAGAGACCCAGTACTTC. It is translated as CASSFSGGQETQYF. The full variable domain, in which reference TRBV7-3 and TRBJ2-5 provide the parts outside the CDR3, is GAGVSQTPSNKVTEKGKYVELRCDPISGHTALYWYRQSLGQGPEFLIYFQGTGAADDSGLPNDRFFAVRPEGSVSTLKIQRTERGDSAVYLCASSFSGGQETQYFGPGTRLLVL.

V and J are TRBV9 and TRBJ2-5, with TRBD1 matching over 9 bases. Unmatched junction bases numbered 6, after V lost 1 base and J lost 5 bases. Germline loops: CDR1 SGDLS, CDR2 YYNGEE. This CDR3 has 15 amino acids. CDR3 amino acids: CASSVTQGARETQYF. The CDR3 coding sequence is TGTGCCAGCAGCGTAACACAGGGGGCGAGGGAGACCCAGTACTTC.

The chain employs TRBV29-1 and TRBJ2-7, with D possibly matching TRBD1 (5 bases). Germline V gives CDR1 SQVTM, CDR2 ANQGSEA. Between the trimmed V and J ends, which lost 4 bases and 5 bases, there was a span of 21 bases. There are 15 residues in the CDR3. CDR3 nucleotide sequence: TGCAGCGTTGGAACAATGGACATCGGATTGGACGAGCAGTACTTC. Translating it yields CSVGTMDIGLDEQYF.